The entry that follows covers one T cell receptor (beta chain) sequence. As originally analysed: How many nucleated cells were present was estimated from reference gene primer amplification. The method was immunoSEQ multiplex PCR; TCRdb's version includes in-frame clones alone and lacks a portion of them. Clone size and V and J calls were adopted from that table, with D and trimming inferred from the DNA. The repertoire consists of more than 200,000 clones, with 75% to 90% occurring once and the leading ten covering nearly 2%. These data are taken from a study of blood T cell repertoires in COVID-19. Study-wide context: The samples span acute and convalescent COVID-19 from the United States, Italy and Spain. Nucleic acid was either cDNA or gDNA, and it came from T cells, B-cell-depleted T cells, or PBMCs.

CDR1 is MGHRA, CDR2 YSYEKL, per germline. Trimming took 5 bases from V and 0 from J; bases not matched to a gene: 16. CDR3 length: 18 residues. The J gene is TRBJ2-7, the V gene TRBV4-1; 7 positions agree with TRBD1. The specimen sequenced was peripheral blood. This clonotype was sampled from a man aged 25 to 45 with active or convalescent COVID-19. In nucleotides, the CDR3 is TGCGCCAGCAGCTCCCTTTGGGTCTTAGGGACAGACTCCTACGAGCAGTACTTC. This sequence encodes CASSSLWVLGTDSYEQYF.